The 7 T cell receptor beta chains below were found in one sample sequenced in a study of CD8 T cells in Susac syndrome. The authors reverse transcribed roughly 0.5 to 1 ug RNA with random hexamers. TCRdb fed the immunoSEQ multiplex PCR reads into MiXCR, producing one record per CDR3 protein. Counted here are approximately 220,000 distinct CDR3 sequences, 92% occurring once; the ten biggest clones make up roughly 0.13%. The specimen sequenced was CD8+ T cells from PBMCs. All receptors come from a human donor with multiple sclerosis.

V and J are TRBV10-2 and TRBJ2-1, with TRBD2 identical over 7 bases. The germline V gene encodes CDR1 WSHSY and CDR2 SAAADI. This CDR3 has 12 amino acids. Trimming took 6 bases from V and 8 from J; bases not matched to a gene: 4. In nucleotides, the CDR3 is TGCGCCAGCAGCCGGGGGGACTATGAGCAGTTCTTC. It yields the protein CASSRGDYEQFF.

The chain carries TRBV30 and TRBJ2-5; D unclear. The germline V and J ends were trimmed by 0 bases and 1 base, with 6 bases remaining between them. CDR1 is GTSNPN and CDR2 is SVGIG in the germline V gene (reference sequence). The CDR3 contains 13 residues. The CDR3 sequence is CAWSVYSQETQYF. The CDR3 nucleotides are TGTGCCTGGAGTGTCTACTCCCAAGAGACCCAGTACTTC. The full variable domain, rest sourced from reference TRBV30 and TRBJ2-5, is SQTIHQWPATLVQPVGSPLSLECTVEGTSNPNLYWYRQAAGRGLQLLFYSVGIGQISSEVPQNLSASRPQDRQFILSSKKLLLSDSGFYLCAWSVYSQETQYFGPGTRLLVL.

CDR3 bases: TGTGCCAGCAGTTTCGGTCCTTATAATTCACCCCTCCACTTT. This codes for CASSFGPYNSPLHF. This chain links TRBV5-8 with TRBJ1-6; D gene ambiguous. Trimming left V 5 bases short and J 4 bases short, with 10 bases between. The CDR3 runs to 14 residues. Germline V gives CDR1 SGHTS, CDR2 YDEGEE.

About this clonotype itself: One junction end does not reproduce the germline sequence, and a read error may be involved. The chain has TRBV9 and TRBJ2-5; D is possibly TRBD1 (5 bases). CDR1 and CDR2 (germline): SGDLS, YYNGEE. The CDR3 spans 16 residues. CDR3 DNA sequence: TGTGCCAGCAGCGCCGGACAAGACATGTACCAAGAGACCCAGTGCTTC. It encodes CASSAGQDMYQETQCF.

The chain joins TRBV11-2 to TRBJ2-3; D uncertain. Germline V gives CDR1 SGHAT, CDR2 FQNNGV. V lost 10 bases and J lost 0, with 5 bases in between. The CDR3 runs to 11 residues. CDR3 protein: CATKSTDTQYF. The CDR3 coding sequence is TGTGCCACCAAGAGCACAGATACGCAGTATTTT.

CDR3 loop: CASSEARKASYGYTF. CDR3 in DNA: TGTGCCAGCAGTGAAGCAAGGAAGGCCAGCTATGGCTACACCTTC. The chain is built from TRBV2 and TRBJ1-2; D ambiguous. Germline V gene sequence: CDR1 SNHLY, CDR2 FYNNEI. The germline V and J ends were trimmed by 0 bases and 4 bases, with 12 bases remaining between them. The CDR3 extends over 15 amino acids.

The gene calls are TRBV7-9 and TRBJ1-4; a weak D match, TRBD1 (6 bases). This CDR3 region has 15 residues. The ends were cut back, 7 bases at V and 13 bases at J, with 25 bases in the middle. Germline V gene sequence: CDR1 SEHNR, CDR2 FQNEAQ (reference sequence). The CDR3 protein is CASIDTQGPDVGLFF. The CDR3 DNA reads TGTGCCAGCATCGATACGCAGGGGCCAGACGTGGGACTGTTTTTT.